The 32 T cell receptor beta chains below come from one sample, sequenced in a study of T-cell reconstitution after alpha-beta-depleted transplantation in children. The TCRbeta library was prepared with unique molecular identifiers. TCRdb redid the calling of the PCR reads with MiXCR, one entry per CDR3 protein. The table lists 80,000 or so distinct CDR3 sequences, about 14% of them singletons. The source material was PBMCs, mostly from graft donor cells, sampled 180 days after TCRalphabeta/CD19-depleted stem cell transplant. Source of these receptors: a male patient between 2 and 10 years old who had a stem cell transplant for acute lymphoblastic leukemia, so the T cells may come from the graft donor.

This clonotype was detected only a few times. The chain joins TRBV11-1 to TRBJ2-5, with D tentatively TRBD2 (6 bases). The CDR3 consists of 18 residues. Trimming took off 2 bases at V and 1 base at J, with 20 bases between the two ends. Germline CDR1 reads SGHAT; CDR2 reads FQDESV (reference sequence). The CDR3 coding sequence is TGTGCCAGCAGCTTAATCGGGAGAGGCAGAACCTTCCAAGAGACCCAGTACTTC. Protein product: CASSLIGRGRTFQETQYF.

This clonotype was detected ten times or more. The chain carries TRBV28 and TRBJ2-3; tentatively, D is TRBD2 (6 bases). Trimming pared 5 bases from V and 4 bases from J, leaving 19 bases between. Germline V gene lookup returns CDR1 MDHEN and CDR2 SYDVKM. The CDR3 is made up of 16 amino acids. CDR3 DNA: TGTGCCAGCAGTCCATCGGGGCGGGGTGATGCAGATACGCAGTATTTT. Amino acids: CASSPSGRGDADTQYF.

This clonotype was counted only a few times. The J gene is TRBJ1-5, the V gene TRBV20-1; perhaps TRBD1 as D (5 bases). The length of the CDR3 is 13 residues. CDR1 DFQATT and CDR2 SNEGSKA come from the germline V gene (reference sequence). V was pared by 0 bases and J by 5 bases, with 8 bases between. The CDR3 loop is CSAREDTHQPQHF. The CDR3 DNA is TGCAGTGCTAGAGAGGACACCCATCAGCCCCAGCATTTT.

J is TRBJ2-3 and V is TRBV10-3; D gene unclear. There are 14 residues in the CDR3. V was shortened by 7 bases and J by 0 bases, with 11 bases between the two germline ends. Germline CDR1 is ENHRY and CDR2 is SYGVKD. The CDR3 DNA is TGTGCCATCACTGCCAGTTCCAGCACAGATACGCAGTATTTT. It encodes CAITASSSTDTQYF.

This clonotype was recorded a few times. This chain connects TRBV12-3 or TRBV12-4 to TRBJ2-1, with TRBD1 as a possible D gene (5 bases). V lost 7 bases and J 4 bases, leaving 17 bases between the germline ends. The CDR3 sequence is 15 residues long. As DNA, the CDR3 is TGTGCCAGCACCTCTCTCATTACAGGATACAATGAGCAGTTCTTC. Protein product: CASTSLITGYNEQFF.

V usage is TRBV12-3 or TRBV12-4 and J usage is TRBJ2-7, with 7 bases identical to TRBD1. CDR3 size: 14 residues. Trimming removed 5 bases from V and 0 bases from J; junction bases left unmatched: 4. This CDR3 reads CASSHRDSSYEQYF. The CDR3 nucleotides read TGTGCCAGCAGTCATCGGGACAGCTCCTACGAGCAGTACTTC.

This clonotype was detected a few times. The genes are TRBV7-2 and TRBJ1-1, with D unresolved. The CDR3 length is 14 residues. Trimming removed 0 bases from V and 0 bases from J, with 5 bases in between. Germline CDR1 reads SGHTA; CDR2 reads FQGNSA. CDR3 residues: CASSLAGLNTEAFF. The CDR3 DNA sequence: TGTGCCAGCAGCTTAGCAGGGTTGAACACTGAAGCTTTCTTT.

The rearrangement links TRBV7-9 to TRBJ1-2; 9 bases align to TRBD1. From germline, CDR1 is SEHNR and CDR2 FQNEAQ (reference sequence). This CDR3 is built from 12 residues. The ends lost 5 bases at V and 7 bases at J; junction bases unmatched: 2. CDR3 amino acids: CASSPDRGGYTF. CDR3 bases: TGTGCCAGCAGCCCGGACAGGGGTGGCTACACCTTC.

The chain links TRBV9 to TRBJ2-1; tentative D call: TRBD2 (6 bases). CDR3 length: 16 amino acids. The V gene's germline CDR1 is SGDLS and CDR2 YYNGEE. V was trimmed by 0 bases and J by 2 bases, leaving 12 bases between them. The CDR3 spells CASSVDLAYPYNEQFF. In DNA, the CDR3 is TGTGCCAGCAGCGTAGACCTAGCGTACCCCTACAATGAGCAGTTCTTC.

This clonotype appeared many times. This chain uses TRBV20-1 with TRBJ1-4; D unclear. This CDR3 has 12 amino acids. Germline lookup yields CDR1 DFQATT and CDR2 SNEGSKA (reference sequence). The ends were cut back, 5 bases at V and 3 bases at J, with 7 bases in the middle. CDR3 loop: CSAYGSNEKLFF. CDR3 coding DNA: TGCAGTGCTTACGGATCTAATGAAAAACTGTTTTTT.

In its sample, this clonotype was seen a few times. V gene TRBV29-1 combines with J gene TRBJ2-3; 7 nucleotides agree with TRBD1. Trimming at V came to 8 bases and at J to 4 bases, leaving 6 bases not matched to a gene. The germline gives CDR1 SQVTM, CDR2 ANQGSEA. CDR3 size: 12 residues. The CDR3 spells CSIGQVADTQYF. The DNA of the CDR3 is TGCAGCATCGGACAGGTAGCAGATACGCAGTATTTT.

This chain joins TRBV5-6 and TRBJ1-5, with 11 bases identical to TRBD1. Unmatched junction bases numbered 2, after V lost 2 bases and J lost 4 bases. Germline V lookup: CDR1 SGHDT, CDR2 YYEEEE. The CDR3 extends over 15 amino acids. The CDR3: CASSFGTGGNQPQHF. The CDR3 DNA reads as TGTGCCAGCAGCTTTGGGACAGGGGGTAATCAGCCCCAGCATTTT. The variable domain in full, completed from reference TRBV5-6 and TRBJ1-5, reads DAGVTQSPTHLIKTRGQQVTLRCSPKSGHDTVSWYQQALGQGPQFIFQYYEEEERQRGNFPDRFSGHQFPNYSSELNVNALLLGDSALYLCASSFGTGGNQPQHFGDGTRLSIL.

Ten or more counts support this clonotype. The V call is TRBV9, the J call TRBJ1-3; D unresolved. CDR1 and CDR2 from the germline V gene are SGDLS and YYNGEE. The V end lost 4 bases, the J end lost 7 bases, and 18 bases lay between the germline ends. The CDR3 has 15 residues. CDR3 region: CASSLNSYPRNTIYF. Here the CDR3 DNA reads TGTGCCAGCAGCCTCAACAGTTACCCACGGAACACCATATATTTT.

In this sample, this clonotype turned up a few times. Here the CDR3 reads CASSLGGAPLHF. The CDR3, as DNA: TGTGCCAGCAGCTTAGGGGGAGCACCCCTCCACTTT. The chain combines TRBV7-9 with TRBJ1-6, with D unresolved. The CDR3 extends over 12 amino acids. Trimming took 1 base from V and 11 from J, leaving 6 bases between them. The V gene's germline CDR1 is SEHNR and CDR2 FQNEAQ (reference sequence).

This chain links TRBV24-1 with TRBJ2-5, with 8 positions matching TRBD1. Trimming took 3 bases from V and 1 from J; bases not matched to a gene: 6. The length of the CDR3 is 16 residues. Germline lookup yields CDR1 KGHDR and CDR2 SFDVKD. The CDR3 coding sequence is TGTGCCACCAGTGATCGACAGGGGAAGGGCCAAGAGACCCAGTACTTC. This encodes CATSDRQGKGQETQYF.

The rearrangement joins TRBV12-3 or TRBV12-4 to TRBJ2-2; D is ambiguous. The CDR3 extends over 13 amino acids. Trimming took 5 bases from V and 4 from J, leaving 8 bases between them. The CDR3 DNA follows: TGTGCCAGCAGTGAATGGCCCACCGGGGAGCTGTTTTTT. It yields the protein CASSEWPTGELFF.

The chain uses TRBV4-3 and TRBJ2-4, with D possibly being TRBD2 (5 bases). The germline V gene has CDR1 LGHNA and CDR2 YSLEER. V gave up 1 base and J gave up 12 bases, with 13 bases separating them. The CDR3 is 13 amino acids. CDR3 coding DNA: TGCGCCAGCAGCCAAGGGAAAGGACTCGCTCAGTACTTC. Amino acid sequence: CASSQGKGLAQYF.

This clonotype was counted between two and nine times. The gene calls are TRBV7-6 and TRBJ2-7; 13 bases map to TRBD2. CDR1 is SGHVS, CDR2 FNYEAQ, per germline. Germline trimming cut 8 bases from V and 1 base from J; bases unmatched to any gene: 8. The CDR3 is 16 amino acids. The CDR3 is CASYGLAGEPSYEQYF. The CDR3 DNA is TGTGCCAGCTACGGACTAGCGGGAGAGCCTTCCTACGAGCAGTACTTC.

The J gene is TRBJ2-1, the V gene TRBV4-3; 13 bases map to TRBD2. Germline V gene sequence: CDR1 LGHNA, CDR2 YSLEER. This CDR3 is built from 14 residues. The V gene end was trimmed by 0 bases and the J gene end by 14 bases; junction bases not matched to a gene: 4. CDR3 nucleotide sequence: TGCGCCAGCAGCCAAGAACTAGCGGGGGGGCTGGAGTTCTTC. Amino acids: CASSQELAGGLEFF.

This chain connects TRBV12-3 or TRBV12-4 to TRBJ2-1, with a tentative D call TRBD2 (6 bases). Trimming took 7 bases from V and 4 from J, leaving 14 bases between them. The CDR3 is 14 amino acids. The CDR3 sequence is CASTGLAGYNEQFF. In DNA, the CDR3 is TGTGCCAGCACCGGGCTGGCGGGGTACAATGAGCAGTTCTTC.

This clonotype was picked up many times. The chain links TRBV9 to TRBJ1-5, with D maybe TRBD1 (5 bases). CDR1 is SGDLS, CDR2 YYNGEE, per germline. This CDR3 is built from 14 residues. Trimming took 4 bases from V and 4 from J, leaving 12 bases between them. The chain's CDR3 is CASSPGASNQPQHF. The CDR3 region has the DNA TGTGCCAGCAGCCCCGGGGCCTCGAATCAGCCCCAGCATTTT.

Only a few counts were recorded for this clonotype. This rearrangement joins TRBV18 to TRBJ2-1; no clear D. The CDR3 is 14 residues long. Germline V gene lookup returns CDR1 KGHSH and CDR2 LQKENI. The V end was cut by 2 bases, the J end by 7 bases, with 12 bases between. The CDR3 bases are TGTGCCAGCTCACCATCCGGCGGCTGGAATGAGCAGTTCTTC. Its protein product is CASSPSGGWNEQFF.

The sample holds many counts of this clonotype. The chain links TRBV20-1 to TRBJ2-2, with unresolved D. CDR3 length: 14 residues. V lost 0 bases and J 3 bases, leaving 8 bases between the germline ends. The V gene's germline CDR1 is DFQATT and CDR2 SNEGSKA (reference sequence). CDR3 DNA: TGCAGTGCTAGAGATCCGAGACACACCGGGGAGCTGTTTTTT. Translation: CSARDPRHTGELFF.

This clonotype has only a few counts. The CDR3 reads CASSTIQGPGNTIYF. CDR3 sequence (DNA): TGCGCCAGCAGCACCATACAGGGTCCCGGAAACACCATATATTTT. The V and J genes are TRBV5-1 and TRBJ1-3; TRBD1 might be the D (6 bases). V was pared by 4 bases and J by 4 bases, with 15 bases between. This CDR3 contains 15 residues. The germline V gene encodes CDR1 SGHRS and CDR2 YFSETQ.

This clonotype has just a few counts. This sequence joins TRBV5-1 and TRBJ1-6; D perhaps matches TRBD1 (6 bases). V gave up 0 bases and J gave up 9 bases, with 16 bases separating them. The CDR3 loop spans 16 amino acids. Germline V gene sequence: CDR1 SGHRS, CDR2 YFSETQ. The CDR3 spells CASSLGSQGYGSPLHF. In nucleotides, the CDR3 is TGCGCCAGCAGCTTGGGGAGCCAGGGGTACGGTTCACCCCTCCACTTT.

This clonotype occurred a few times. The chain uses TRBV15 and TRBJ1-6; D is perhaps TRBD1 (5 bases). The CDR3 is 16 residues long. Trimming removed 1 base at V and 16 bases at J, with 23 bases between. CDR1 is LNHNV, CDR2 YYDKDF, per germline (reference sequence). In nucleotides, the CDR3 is TGTGCCACCAGCAGAGCGGGGGGAAGTAAACCTTCTAGACTCCACTTT. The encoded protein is CATSRAGGSKPSRLHF.

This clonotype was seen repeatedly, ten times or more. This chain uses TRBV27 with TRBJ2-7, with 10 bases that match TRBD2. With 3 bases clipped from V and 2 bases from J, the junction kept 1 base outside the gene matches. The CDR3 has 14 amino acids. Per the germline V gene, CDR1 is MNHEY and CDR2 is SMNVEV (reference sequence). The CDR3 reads CASSLSGRAYEQYF. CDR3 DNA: TGTGCCAGCAGTTTGAGCGGGAGGGCCTACGAGCAGTACTTC.

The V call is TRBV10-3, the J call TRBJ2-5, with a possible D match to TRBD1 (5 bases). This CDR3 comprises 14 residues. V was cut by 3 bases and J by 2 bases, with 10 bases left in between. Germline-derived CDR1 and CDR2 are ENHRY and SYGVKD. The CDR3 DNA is TGTGCCATCAGTGAACAGGCTGCACAAGAGACCCAGTACTTC. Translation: CAISEQAAQETQYF.

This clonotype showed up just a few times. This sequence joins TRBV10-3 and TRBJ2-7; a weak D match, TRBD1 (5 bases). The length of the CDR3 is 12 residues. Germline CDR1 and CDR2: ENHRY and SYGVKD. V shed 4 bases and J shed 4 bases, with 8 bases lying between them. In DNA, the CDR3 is TGTGCCATCAGTGTCAGGGATTACGAGCAGTACTTC. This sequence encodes CAISVRDYEQYF.

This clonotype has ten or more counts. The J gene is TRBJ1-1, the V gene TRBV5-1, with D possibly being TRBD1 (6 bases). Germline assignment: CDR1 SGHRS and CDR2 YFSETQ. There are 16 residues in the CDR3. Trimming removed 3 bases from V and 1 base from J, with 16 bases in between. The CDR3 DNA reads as TGCGCCAGCAGCTCGTTTAAACAGGGACGGAACACTGAAGCTTTCTTT. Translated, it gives CASSSFKQGRNTEAFF. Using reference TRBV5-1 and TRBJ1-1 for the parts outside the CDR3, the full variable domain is KAGVTQTPRYLIKTRGQQVTLSCSPISGHRSVSWYQQTPGQGLQFLFEYFSETQRNKGNFPGRFSGRQFSNSRSEMNVSTLELGDSALYLCASSSFKQGRNTEAFFGQGTRLTVV.

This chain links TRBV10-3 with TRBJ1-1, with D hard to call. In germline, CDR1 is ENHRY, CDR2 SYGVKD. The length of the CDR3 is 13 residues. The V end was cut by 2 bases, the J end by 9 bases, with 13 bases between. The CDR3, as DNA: TGTGCCATCAGTGAGAGAATAGGGCAACAAGCTTTCTTT. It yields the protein CAISERIGQQAFF.

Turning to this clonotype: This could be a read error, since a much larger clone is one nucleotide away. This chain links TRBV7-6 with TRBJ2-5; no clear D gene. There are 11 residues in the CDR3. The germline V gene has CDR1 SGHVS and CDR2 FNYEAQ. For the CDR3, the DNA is TGTGCCAGCAGCTCACAAGAGACCAAGTACTTC. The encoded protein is CASSSQETKYF. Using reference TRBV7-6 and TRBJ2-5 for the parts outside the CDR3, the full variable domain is GAGVSQSPRYKVTKRGQDVALRCDPISGHVSLYWYRQALGQGPEFLTYFNYEAQQDKSGLPNDRFSAERPEGSISTLTIQRTEQRDSAMYRCASSSQETKYFGPGTRLLVL.